Each of the 10 T cell receptor beta chains below was sequenced from the same sample in a study of blood T cell repertoires in COVID-19. Assay: immunoSEQ multiplex PCR; the TCRdb copy retains only in-frame clones and omits some. The sample shows 250,000 to 350,000 clones, around 84% of them seen only once. The sequenced sample was PBMCs or T cells enriched from blood (not recorded which). The source of these receptors is a woman aged 18-29 years who had recovered from COVID-19.

This chain uses TRBV14 with TRBJ1-5; no firm D call. V lost 1 base to trimming and J lost 6 bases, with 7 bases between them. The CDR3 runs to 13 residues. Germline V gives CDR1 SGHDN, CDR2 FVKESK. DNA for the CDR3: TGTGCCAGCAGCCAAGGAGGAGTTCAGCCCCAGCATTTT. This translates into CASSQGGVQPQHF.

This chain joins TRBV10-3 and TRBJ2-1; no reliable D call. The V end was cut by 11 bases, the J end by 13 bases, with 21 bases between. The CDR3 spans 12 residues. Germline V CDR1 and CDR2: ENHRY, SYGVKD. CDR3 DNA sequence: TGTGCCCCGCGCCAAGCACCTCGTCCTCAGTTCTTC. Translated, it gives CAPRQAPRPQFF.

This clone appeared a few times. This chain links TRBV19 with TRBJ2-2, with a tentative D call TRBD1 (5 bases). CDR1 is LNHDA and CDR2 is SQIVND in the germline V gene (reference sequence). V shed 6 bases and J shed 3 bases, with 8 bases lying between them. The CDR3 contains 13 residues. The CDR3 DNA is TGTGCCAGTAGAGTCAGGGACACCGGGGAGCTGTTTTTT. This sequence encodes CASRVRDTGELFF.

The chain couples TRBV24-1 to TRBJ2-7, with a possible D match to TRBD1 (5 bases). V gave up 7 bases and J gave up 1 base, with 10 bases separating them. The CDR3 loop spans 13 amino acids. Germline V gene lookup returns CDR1 KGHDR and CDR2 SFDVKD. The CDR3 nucleotides are TGTGCCACCAGGGGAACAGGATCCTACGAGCAGTACTTC. As protein: CATRGTGSYEQYF.

This clone appeared a single time. This chain connects TRBV28 to TRBJ2-6; TRBD1 matches at 9 bases. CDR1 is MDHEN and CDR2 is SYDVKM in the germline V gene. The CDR3 covers 17 residues. J was trimmed by 2 bases and V by 1 base; bases with no gene match: 3. CDR3 in amino acids: CASSLSTGGAGANVLTF. In nucleotides, the CDR3 is TGTGCCAGCAGTTTATCCACAGGGGGCGCTGGGGCCAACGTCCTGACTTTC.

V is TRBV5-4 and J is TRBJ2-2; 8 bases align to TRBD2. Germline assignment: CDR1 SGHNT and CDR2 YYREEE (reference sequence). CDR3 length equals 14 residues. V lost 2 bases and J lost 4; bases outside the gene matches: 1. The CDR3 nucleotides read TGTGCCAGCAGCTTTAGCGGGGCCACCGGGGAGCTGTTTTTT. Protein sequence: CASSFSGATGELFF.

The rearrangement joins TRBV25-1 to TRBJ2-5; 7 nucleotides align to TRBD1. The ends lost 1 base at V and 1 base at J; junction bases unmatched: 9. In germline, CDR1 is MGHDK, CDR2 SYGVNS. The CDR3 runs 17 residues. The CDR3 sequence is CASSESWLGTAQETQYF. For the CDR3, the DNA is TGTGCCAGCAGTGAATCCTGGCTTGGGACAGCCCAAGAGACCCAGTACTTC.

The chain combines TRBV28 with TRBJ2-5, with 9 bases identical to TRBD2. The V gene's germline CDR1 is MDHEN and CDR2 SYDVKM. The CDR3 covers 14 residues. The ends lost 7 bases at V and 5 bases at J; junction bases unmatched: 8. CDR3 sequence reads: CASKAGGNEETQYF. In nucleotides, the CDR3 is TGTGCCAGCAAAGCGGGAGGCAATGAGGAGACCCAGTACTTC.

The rearrangement links TRBV10-1 to TRBJ2-7; 10 nucleotides match TRBD1. CDR3 size: 14 residues. The germline V gene has CDR1 WNHNN and CDR2 SYGVQD (reference sequence). V lost 2 bases and J lost 6; bases outside the gene matches: 4. CDR3 loop: CASSEGTGESEQYF. The CDR3 DNA is TGCGCCAGCAGTGAGGGGACAGGGGAGTCCGAGCAGTACTTC.

This chain connects TRBV3-1 (or the pseudogene TRBV3-2) to TRBJ2-5; D not resolved. This CDR3 is 13 amino acids long. The V gene's germline CDR1 is LGHDT and CDR2 YNNKEL (reference sequence). The ends were cut back, 0 bases at V and 2 bases at J, with 4 bases in the middle. CDR3 in amino acids: CASSQDSQETQYF. The CDR3 nucleotides read TGTGCCAGCAGCCAAGACAGTCAAGAGACCCAGTACTTC.